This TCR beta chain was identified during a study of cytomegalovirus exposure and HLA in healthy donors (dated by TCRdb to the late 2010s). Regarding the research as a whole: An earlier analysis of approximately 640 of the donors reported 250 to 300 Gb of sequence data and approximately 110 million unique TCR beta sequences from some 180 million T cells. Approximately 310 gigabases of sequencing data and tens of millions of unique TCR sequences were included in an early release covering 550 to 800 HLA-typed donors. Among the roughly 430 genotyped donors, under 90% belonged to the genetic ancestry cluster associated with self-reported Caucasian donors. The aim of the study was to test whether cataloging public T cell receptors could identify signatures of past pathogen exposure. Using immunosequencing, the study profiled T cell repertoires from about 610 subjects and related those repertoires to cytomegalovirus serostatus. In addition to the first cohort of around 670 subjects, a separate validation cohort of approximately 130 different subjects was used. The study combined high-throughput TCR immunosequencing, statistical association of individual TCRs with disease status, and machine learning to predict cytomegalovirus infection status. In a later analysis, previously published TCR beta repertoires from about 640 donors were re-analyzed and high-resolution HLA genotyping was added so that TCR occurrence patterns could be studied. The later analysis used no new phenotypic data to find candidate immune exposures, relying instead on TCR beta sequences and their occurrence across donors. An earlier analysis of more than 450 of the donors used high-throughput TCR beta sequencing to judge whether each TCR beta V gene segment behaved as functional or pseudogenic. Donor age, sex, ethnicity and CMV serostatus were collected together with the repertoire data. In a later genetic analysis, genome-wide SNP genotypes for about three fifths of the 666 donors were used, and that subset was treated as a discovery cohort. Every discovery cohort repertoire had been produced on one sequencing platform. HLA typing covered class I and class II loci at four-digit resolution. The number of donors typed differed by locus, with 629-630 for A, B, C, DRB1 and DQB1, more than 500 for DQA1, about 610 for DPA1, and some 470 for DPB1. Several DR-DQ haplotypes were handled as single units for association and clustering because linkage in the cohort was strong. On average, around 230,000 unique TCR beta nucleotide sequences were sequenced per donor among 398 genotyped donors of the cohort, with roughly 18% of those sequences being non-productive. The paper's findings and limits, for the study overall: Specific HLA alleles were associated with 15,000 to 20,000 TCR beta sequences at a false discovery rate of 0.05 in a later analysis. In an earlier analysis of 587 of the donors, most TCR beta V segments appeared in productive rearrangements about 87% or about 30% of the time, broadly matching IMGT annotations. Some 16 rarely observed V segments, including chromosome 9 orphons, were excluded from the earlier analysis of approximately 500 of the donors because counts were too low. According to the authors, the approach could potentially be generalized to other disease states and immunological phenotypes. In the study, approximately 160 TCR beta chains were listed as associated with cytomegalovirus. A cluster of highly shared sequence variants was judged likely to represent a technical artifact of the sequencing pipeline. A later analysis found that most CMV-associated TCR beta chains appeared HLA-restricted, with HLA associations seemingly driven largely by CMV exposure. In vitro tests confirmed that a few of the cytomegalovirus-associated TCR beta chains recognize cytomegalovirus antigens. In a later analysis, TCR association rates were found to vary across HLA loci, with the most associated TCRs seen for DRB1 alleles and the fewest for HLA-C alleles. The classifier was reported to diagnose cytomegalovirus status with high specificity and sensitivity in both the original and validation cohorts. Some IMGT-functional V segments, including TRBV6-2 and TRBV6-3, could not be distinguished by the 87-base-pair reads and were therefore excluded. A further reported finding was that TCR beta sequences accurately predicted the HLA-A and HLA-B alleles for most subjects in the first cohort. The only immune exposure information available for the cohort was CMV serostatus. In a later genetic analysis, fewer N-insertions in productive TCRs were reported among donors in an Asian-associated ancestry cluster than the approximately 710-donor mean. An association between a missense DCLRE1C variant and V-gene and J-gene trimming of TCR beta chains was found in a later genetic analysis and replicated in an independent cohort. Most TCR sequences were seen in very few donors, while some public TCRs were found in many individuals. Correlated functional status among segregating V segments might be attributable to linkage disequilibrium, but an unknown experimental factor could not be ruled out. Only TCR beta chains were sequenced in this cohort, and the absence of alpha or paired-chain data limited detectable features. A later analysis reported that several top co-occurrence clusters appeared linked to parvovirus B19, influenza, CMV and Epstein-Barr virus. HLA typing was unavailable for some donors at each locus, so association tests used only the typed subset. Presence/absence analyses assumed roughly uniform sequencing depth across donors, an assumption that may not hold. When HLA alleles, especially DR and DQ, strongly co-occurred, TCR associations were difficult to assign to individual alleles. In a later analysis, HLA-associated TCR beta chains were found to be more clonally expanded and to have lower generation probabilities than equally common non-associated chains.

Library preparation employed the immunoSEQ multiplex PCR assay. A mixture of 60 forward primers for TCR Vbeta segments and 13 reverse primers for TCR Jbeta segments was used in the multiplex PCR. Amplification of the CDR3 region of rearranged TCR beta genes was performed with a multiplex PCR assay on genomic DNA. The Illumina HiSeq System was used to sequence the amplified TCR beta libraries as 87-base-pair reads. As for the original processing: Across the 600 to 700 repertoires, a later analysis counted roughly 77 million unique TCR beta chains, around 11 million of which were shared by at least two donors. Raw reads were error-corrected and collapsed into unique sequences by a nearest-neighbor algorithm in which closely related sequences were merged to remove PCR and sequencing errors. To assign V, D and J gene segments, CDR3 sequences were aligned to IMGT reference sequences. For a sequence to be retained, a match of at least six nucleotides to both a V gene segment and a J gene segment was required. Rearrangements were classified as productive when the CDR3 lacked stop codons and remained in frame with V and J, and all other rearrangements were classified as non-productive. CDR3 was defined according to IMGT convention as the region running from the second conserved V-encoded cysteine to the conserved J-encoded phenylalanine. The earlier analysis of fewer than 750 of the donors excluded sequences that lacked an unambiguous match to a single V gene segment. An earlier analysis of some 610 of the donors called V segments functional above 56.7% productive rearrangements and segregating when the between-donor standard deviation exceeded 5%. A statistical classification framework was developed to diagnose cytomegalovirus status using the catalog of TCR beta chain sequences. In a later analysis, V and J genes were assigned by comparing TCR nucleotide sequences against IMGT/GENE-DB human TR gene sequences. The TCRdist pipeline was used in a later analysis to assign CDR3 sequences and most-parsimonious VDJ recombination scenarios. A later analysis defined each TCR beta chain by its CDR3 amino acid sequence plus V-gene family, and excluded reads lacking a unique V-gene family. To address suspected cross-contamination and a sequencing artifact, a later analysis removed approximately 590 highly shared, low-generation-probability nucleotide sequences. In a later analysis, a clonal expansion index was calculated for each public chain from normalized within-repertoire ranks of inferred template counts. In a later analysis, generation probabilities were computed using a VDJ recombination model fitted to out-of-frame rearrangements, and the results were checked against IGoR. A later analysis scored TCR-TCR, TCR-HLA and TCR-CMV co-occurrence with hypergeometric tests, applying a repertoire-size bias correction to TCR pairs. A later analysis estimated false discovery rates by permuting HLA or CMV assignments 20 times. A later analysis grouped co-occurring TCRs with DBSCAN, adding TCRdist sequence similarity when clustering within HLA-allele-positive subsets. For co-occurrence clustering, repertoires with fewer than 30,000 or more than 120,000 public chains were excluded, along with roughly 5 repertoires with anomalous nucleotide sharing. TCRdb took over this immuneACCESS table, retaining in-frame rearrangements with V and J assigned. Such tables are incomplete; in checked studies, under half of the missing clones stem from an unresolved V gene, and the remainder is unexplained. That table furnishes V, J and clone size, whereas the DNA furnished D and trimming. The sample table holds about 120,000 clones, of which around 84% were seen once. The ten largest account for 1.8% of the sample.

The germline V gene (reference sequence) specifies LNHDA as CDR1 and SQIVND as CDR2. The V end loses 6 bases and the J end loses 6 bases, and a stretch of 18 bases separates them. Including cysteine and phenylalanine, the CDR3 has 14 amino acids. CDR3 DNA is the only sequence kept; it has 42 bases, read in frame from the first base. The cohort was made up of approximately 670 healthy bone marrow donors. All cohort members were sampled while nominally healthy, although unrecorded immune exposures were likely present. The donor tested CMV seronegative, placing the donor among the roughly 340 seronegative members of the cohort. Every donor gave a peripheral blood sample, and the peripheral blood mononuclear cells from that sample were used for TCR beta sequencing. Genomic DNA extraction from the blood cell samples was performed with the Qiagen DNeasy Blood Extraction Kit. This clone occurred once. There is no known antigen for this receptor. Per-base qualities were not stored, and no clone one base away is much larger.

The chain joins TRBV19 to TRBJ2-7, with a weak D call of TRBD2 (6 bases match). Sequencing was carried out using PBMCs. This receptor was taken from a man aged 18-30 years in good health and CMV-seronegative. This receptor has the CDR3 CASRSRAGDSEQYF. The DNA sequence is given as TGTGCCAGTAGGTCCCGGGCCGGGGACTCCGAGCAGTACTTC. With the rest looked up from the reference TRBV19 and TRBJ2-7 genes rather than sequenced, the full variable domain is DGGITQSPKYLFRKEGQNVTLSCEQNLNHDAMYWYRQDPGQGLRLIYYSQIVNDFQKGDIAEGYSVSREKKESFPLTVTSAQKNPTAFYLCASRSRAGDSEQYFGPGTRLTVT.